This entry lists 5 T cell receptor beta chains sequenced from one sample in a study of cytomegalovirus exposure and HLA in healthy donors. Researchers ran the PCR with 60 Vbeta and 13 Jbeta primers. Profiled with immunoSEQ multiplex PCR; TCRdb holds only in-frame clones, not every one. This table holds some 90,000 clones, about four fifths found once. The sequencing input was PBMCs. These receptors all come from a woman in her seventies in good health and CMV-seropositive.

This chain joins TRBV5-1 and TRBJ2-7; a possible D gene is TRBD2 (7 bases). Germline V gives CDR1 SGHRS, CDR2 YFSETQ. Trimming took 7 bases from V and 2 from J, leaving 13 bases between them. The CDR3 is 13 residues long. CDR3 region: CASPWGGPYEQYF. In DNA form, the CDR3 reads TGCGCCAGCCCGTGGGGGGGCCCCTACGAGCAGTACTTC. Based on the CDR3 plus reference TRBV5-1 and TRBJ2-7, the full variable domain is KAGVTQTPRYLIKTRGQQVTLSCSPISGHRSVSWYQQTPGQGLQFLFEYFSETQRNKGNFPGRFSGRQFSNSRSEMNVSTLELGDSALYLCASPWGGPYEQYFGPGTRLTVT.

This clone is a singleton in its sample. This rearrangement joins TRBV18 to TRBJ2-3; 9 nucleotides match TRBD1. The CDR3 length is 15 residues. V dropped 0 bases and J dropped 3; count of bases not matched to a gene: 1. CDR1 KGHSH and CDR2 LQKENI come from the germline V gene. CDR3 region: CASSPPGQGTDTQYF. The CDR3 DNA sequence: TGTGCCAGCTCACCACCGGGACAGGGAACAGATACGCAGTATTTT.

This clone was observed a handful of times. The gene calls are TRBV6-5 and TRBJ2-3; possible D gene TRBD1, 7 bases. The CDR3 has 14 amino acids. V lost 6 bases and J 3 bases, leaving 13 bases between the germline ends. The germline V gene encodes CDR1 MNHEY and CDR2 SVGAGI. The CDR3, as DNA: TGTGCCAGCAGCGCGGGACAGCCTACAGATACGCAGTATTTT. This codes for CASSAGQPTDTQYF.

V and J are TRBV11-2 and TRBJ2-1; a possible D gene is TRBD2 (7 bases). This CDR3 is built from 14 residues. Germline V gene data show CDR1 as SGHAT and CDR2 as FQNNGV. Between the trimmed V and J ends, which lost 4 bases and 5 bases, there was a span of 12 bases. The CDR3 protein is CASSSRGGDNEQFF. CDR3 DNA sequence: TGTGCCAGCAGCTCCCGAGGGGGGGACAATGAGCAGTTCTTC.

The CDR3 reads CASSYSGTDGAGELFF. CDR3 sequence (DNA): TGTGCCAGCAGTTACTCGGGGACAGACGGTGCCGGGGAGCTGTTTTTT. This chain links TRBV6-5 with TRBJ2-2; 7 nucleotides agree with TRBD1. Trimming cost V 0 bases and J 6 bases; bases outside gene matches: 7. This CDR3 has 16 amino acids. Germline V CDR1 and CDR2: MNHEY, SVGAGI.